The present entry profiles one TCR beta chain with its context. Its antigen is currently unknown. Molecular-barcoded quantitative 5'-RACE produced these TCR beta libraries. TCRdb ran MiXCR on the 5' RACE reads and lists one entry per CDR3 protein. The sample carries under 150,000 distinct CDR3 sequences, roughly 8.8% recorded once. The data derive from a study of CD8 T cells in ankylosing spondylitis. The J segment lost 1 base and the V segment lost 2 bases, leaving 11 bases of the junction unmatched. The V gene's germline CDR1 is LNHNV and CDR2 YYDKDF (reference sequence). The CDR3 consists of 17 residues. Whole-study findings and limits: A motif in TCR beta, a set of roughly 8 highly homologous variants, appeared characteristic of ankylosing spondylitis blood. The study looked at matched synovial fluid samples from ankylosing spondylitis patients. Disease-linked clones were reported to be significantly enriched there.

Sequences were obtained from synovial fluid, either unsorted or a sorted T cell fraction (not recorded which). This chain joins TRBV15 and TRBJ2-7; the match to TRBD1 covers 7 bases. This receptor was taken from a male donor with ankylosing spondylitis. CDR3 bases: TGTGCCACCAGCAGACCCTATGGGACAGAAAAATCCTACGAGCAGTACTTC. This gives the protein CATSRPYGTEKSYEQYF. Full variable domain (outside the CDR3, taken from reference TRBV15 and TRBJ2-7): DAMVIQNPRYQVTQFGKPVTLSCSQTLNHNVMYWYQQKSSQAPKLLFHYYDKDFNNEADTPDNFQSRRPNTSFCFLDIRSPGLGDTAMYLCATSRPYGTEKSYEQYFGPGTRLTVT.